This T cell receptor beta chain was captured in a study of human T cells and chemical hapten exposure (dated by TCRdb to the early 2020s). Concerning the study at large: For sensitization, 2% DPC in acetone was applied to a roughly 2 cm by roughly 2 cm area of upper inner arm skin. Throughout the approximately 25-week study period, patients were also given weekly therapeutic DPC doses on the scalp. Patch testing was done on the upper back using Finn chambers containing 0.01% DPC, and results were scored after 6 days according to International Contact Dermatitis Research Group standards. Most of the patients in the cohort were female, and the cohort covered alopecia areata with under or over 50% scalp involvement, alopecia totalis and alopecia universalis. The libraries were sequenced as a pool, and the TCR yield per sample differed mostly because of small variations in library volumes within the pool. The study tracked peripheral blood TCR repertoire changes in vivo during primary and secondary sensitization to the hapten diphenylcyclopropenone (DPC) in alopecia patients. Blood samples were taken from patients before sensitization (week 0) and at 2, 6 and about 24 weeks after DPC sensitization. Nearly 30 alopecia patients provided blood for TCR sequencing at one to four time points (pre-sensitization, 2, 6 and 24 weeks). Here is what the overall study found, with its caveats: The number of PT1 expanded TCRs positively correlated with patch test score, significant at thresholds 8, 16 and 32 but not 4. DPC sensitization did not change the number of TCRs with a frequency above 1 in 1000, and there was no evidence of changes in global repertoire structure. Because all patients had alopecia, a presumed autoimmune disease, the immune response of the patients might differ from that of healthy individuals. Repeated subsampling changed both the strength of the expansion versus patch-test correlation and the threshold at which the correlation became significant. Compared with pre-sensitization or healthy control sets, expanded TCRs formed significantly more large CDR3 similarity clusters, which is consistent with antigen-driven responses.

Ten or more counts support this clonotype. The antigen it binds to is not known. No quality values exist for individual bases; no much larger clone is one base distant. Taken with the paper, the label for time point translates to: patch test 2, 6 weeks after DPC sensitization. The treatment or condition label corresponds to: therapeutic diphenylcyclopropenone sensitization with weekly scalp DPC. At each patch-test visit, blood was drawn before the patch test was applied. Eligible patients were aged 18 to 70, diagnosed with alopecia, deemed suitable for DPC therapy, and excluded if pregnant. Unfractionated whole blood was collected in Tempus Blood RNA tubes, and total RNA was extracted from that blood. The library was obtained by RACE. TCRdb lists the instrument as NextSeq 500. During library preparation, unique molecular identifiers were attached to individual cDNA molecules so that TCRs could be counted in a quantitative, reproducible way. Both TCR alpha and TCR beta chains were sequenced from each blood RNA sample. Turning to the authors' computational methods: The median number of TCRs per sample was 90,000 to 100,000, ranging from roughly 20,000 to 700,000. V, J and CDR3 annotation of the TCR reads was carried out using the Decombinator software suite. For PS versus PT1 abundance plots, all samples were subsampled to the same number of TCRs (28,000). Expanded TCRs were defined as absent before sensitization and observed at least eight times at the 2-week time point. The raw public data were reprocessed by TCRdb itself: fastp quality trimming at Q25, MiXCR clonotype calling, in-frame beta chains only. When rows share a CDR3 protein, they turn into one entry using the most common DNA and genes. These V and J calls originate from TCRdb's pipeline instead of the authors' own analysis. This sample comprises around 75,000 distinct CDR3 sequences, 10% of them detected only once. About 6.6% of the sample comes from the top ten.

V trim: 5 bases; J trim: 4 bases; unmatched bases: 6. Including the terminal cysteine and phenylalanine, the CDR3 comprises 15 residues. Only the CDR3 DNA is retained, 45 bases long and in frame from the first base. CDR1 and CDR2, per the germline V gene, are SNHLY and FYNNEI. The V gene is TRBV2 and the J gene is TRBJ2-1; 9 nucleotides in the junction match TRBD2. This receptor was taken from a woman aged 45-59 years with alopecia areata. Some clones in this sample may be carry-over from other donors' samples. Sequencing was performed on whole blood, taken in connection with sensitization to the hapten diphenylcyclopropenone (DPC). The DNA sequence is TGTGCCAGCAGTCCCCTGGGACTAGCTTACAATGAGCAGTTCTTC. Its amino acids are CASSPLGLAYNEQFF.